The 5 T cell receptor beta chains reported below all come from one sample, sequenced in a study of T cell repertoires in cytomegalovirus infection. TCRdb reprocessed the reads via MiXCR and lists one record per CDR3 protein. The sample includes 210,000 or so distinct CDR3 sequences, 6% to 8% of them seen just once. Sequencing was carried out using PBMCs. These receptor sequences come from a human donor in good health (CMV status not recorded). Some clones in this sample may be carry-over from other donors' samples.

In this sample, this clonotype turned up many times. The J gene is TRBJ2-1, the V gene TRBV7-2; no clear D gene. CDR1 and CDR2 from the germline V gene are SGHTA and FQGNSA. Trimming cost V 4 bases and J 8 bases, with 9 bases left between them. The CDR3 sequence is 12 residues long. The CDR3 here is CASSSSRDEQFF. The DNA of the CDR3 is TGTGCCAGCAGCTCATCCCGGGATGAGCAGTTCTTC. Full variable domain (remainder filled in from reference TRBV7-2 and TRBJ2-1): GAGVSQSPSNKVTEKGKDVELRCDPISGHTALYWYRQSLGQGLEFLIYFQGNSAPDKSGLPSDRFSAERTGGSVSTLTIQRTQQEDSAVYLCASSSSRDEQFFGPGTRLTVL.

About this clonotype itself: A much larger clone sits a single nucleotide away, making a read error possible. The chain recombines TRBV11-2 with TRBJ1-3, with D unclear. The CDR3 totals 16 residues. The germline V gene has CDR1 SGHAT and CDR2 FQNNGV. CDR3 in amino acids: CASSLDQWSGENTVYF. The CDR3 bases are TGTGCCAGCAGCTTAGATCAATGGTCCGGGGAAAACACCGTATATTTT.

This clonotype was detected ten times or more. V is TRBV7-2 and J is TRBJ2-2, with 10 bases lining up with TRBD2. Trimming at V came to 8 bases and at J to 4 bases, leaving 16 bases not matched to a gene. CDR3 size: 18 residues. CDR1 is SGHTA, CDR2 FQGNSA, per germline. CDR3 amino acids: CASPDSRSGGAITGELFF. The CDR3 DNA reads TGTGCCAGCCCGGATTCGCGAAGCGGGGGGGCCATCACCGGGGAGCTGTTTTTT.

This clonotype has a count of ten or more. The chain carries TRBV27 and TRBJ2-7; D is possibly TRBD2 (5 bases). V was trimmed by 5 bases and J by 7 bases, leaving 21 bases between them. Germline CDR1 reads MNHEY; CDR2 reads SMNVEV (reference sequence). The CDR3 length is 15 residues. The chain's CDR3 is CASSPSSGPGREQYF. CDR3 sequence (DNA): TGTGCCAGCAGTCCCAGTTCTGGCCCGGGAAGGGAGCAGTACTTC.

This sequence joins TRBV6-5 and TRBJ2-1; no firm D call. CDR1 is MNHEY and CDR2 is SVGAGI in the germline V gene. The CDR3 has 13 residues. The ends were cut back, 6 bases at V and 3 bases at J, with 9 bases in the middle. The CDR3 spells CASRYLNYNEQFF. In nucleotides, the CDR3 is TGTGCCAGCAGATACCTAAACTACAATGAGCAGTTCTTC.